This TCR beta chain comes out of a study of technical replicates of blood from several donors. Method: immunoSEQ multiplex PCR; TCRdb's copy keeps in-frame clones and lacks some. Altogether over 90,000 clones are present, roughly 95% being singletons, with the ten largest covering less than 0.45%. The CDR3 loop spans 14 amino acids. Germline values: CDR1 SGHRS, CDR2 YFSETQ. Trimming removed 0 bases from V and 6 bases from J; junction bases left unmatched: 3. The V call is TRBV5-1, the J call TRBJ1-5; the match to TRBD1 covers 7 bases. Input material: T cells isolated from PBMCs. The sequence was collected from a human donor in good health. The CDR3 protein is CASSLEQGGQPQHF. The CDR3 coding sequence is TGCGCCAGCAGCTTGGAGCAGGGGGGTCAGCCCCAGCATTTT.